Listed here are 22 T cell receptor beta chains from one sample, sequenced in a study of blood T cell repertoires in COVID-19. TCRdb keeps only in-frame clones here, not all; method: immunoSEQ multiplex PCR. The sample consists of about 73,000 clones, roughly 89% of them appearing once. The sequenced material came from peripheral blood. Receptors were obtained from an elderly man with acute or convalescent COVID-19.

In this sample, this clone turned up a few times. V is TRBV4-1 and J is TRBJ2-5; 14 bases are a match to TRBD2. J gave up 4 bases and V 4 bases, and 5 bases lay outside the gene matches. This CDR3 contains 16 residues. Per the germline V gene, CDR1 is MGHRA and CDR2 is YSYEKL. The CDR3 spells CASSLEGLAGVETQYF. The CDR3 bases are TGCGCCAGCAGCCTTGAGGGACTAGCGGGGGTAGAGACCCAGTACTTC.

The chain is built from TRBV21-1 and TRBJ2-3; TRBD1 was called by the table and not checked on the DNA. TRBV21-1 is given as a pseudogene. The CDR3 loop spans 13 amino acids. The CDR3 protein is CASSSRQTDTQYF. The CDR3 DNA follows: TGTGCCAGCAGCTCCCGACAGACAGATACGCAGTATTTT.

This sequence joins TRBV3-1 (or the pseudogene TRBV3-2) and TRBJ1-2; D is undetermined. This CDR3 spans 13 amino acids. Looked up from germline, CDR1 is LGHDT and CDR2 is YNNKEL (reference sequence). V was shortened by 1 base and J by 4 bases, with 7 bases between the two germline ends. CDR3 region: CASSQAPGYGYTF. The CDR3 DNA is TGTGCCAGCAGCCAAGCACCGGGCTATGGCTACACCTTC.

This CDR3 reads CASSRQGGSNQPQHF. Written as DNA, the CDR3 is TGTGCCAGCAGCCGACAGGGGGGATCGAATCAGCCCCAGCATTTT. The rearrangement joins TRBV2 to TRBJ1-5; 9 nucleotides align to TRBD1. V shed 6 bases and J 4 bases; nucleotides not matched to a gene: 7. The CDR3 runs 15 residues. Germline V gives CDR1 SNHLY, CDR2 FYNNEI.

The chain links TRBV20-1 to TRBJ1-1, with D perhaps TRBD1 (5 bases). Germline CDR1 and CDR2: DFQATT and SNEGSKA (reference sequence). Trimming left V 4 bases short and J 10 bases short, with 13 bases between. The CDR3 extends over 11 amino acids. In DNA form, the CDR3 reads TGCAGTGCTACTAGGGACTTTTCAGCTTTCTTT. Its protein product is CSATRDFSAFF.

For this clone: Different DNA sequences within this sample yield the same CDR3. The chain carries TRBV18 and TRBJ1-1; TRBD1 matches at 10 bases. V lost 3 bases, J lost 0 bases, and 4 bases stayed unmatched. This CDR3 contains 16 residues. CDR1 is KGHSH, CDR2 LQKENI, per germline. CDR3 in DNA: TGTGCCAGCTCACCGGCCGGACAGGGGGTGAACACTGAAGCTTTCTTT. Amino acid sequence: CASSPAGQGVNTEAFF.

The chain uses TRBV11-2 and TRBJ2-1; TRBD1 is a possible D gene (5 bases). Germline V CDR1 and CDR2: SGHAT, FQNNGV. V dropped 2 bases and J dropped 6 bases, with 11 bases sitting between them. The CDR3 loop spans 14 amino acids. CDR3 DNA sequence: TGTGCCAGCAGCTTACGCAGGGCGAGCAATGAGCAGTTCTTC. It translates to CASSLRRASNEQFF.

Details on this clone: Other DNA sequences from this sample encode an identical CDR3 as well. This chain connects TRBV3-1 (or the pseudogene TRBV3-2) to TRBJ1-2; D uncertain. V was trimmed by 1 base and J by 4 bases, leaving 4 bases between them. Germline lookup yields CDR1 LGHDT and CDR2 YNNKEL (reference sequence). CDR3 size: 12 residues. In nucleotides, the CDR3 is TGTGCCAGCAGCCAAGCGGGCTATGGCTACACCTTC. This gives the protein CASSQAGYGYTF.

The chain links TRBV4-1 to TRBJ2-7, with 8 positions matching TRBD2. This CDR3 spans 16 amino acids. Trimming removed 4 bases from V and 2 bases from J; junction bases left unmatched: 10. Germline CDR1 and CDR2: MGHRA and YSYEKL. Written as DNA, the CDR3 is TGCGCCAGCAGCCCCGGAGCTAGCGGGCGAACCTACGAGCAGTACTTC. Amino acid sequence: CASSPGASGRTYEQYF.

The gene calls are TRBV20-1 and TRBJ1-2; D is ambiguous. CDR1 is DFQATT, CDR2 SNEGSKA, per germline (reference sequence). This CDR3 is 15 amino acids long. V lost 3 bases and J 4 bases, leaving 18 bases between the germline ends. CDR3 loop: CSASQTPTEIYGYTF. The CDR3 nucleotides are TGCAGTGCTAGTCAAACACCGACGGAGATCTATGGCTACACCTTC.

This clone was observed once. The chain uses TRBV6-1 and TRBJ2-2; 9 nucleotides align to TRBD1. This CDR3 is built from 18 residues. Unmatched junction bases numbered 15, after V lost 4 bases and J lost 6 bases. CDR1 and CDR2 from the germline V gene are MNHNS and SASEGT. CDR3 in DNA: TGTGCCAGCAGTGGGACAGGGGCCGCTCAGGGGGGCTCCGGGGAGCTGTTTTTT. Translation gives CASSGTGAAQGGSGELFF.

The CDR3 region is CASSLNSMNTEAFF. In DNA, the CDR3 is TGTGCCAGCAGCTTAAACAGCATGAACACTGAAGCTTTCTTT. The chain is built from TRBV7-3 and TRBJ1-1; D is undetermined. The V end lost 1 base, the J end lost 0 bases, and 6 bases lay between the germline ends. This CDR3 contains 14 residues. Germline-derived CDR1 and CDR2 are SGHTA and FQGTGA.

CDR3 DNA sequence: TGTGCCAGCAGCGATAGCGGAACTTCCTACAATGAGCAGTTCTTC. Its translation: CASSDSGTSYNEQFF. The J gene is TRBJ2-1, the V gene TRBV9, with D possibly matching TRBD2 (6 bases). Trimming cost V 3 bases and J 1 base, with 11 bases left between them. Germline V gene lookup returns CDR1 SGDLS and CDR2 YYNGEE. This CDR3 comprises 15 residues.

This chain joins TRBV7-9 and TRBJ1-2; D is perhaps TRBD1 (5 bases). V dropped 6 bases and J dropped 8 bases, with 22 bases sitting between them. This CDR3 comprises 15 residues. Germline values: CDR1 SEHNR, CDR2 FQNEAQ (reference sequence). CDR3 protein: CASSLPVAGRDGYTF. The CDR3 nucleotides are TGTGCCAGCAGTCTCCCCGTGGCAGGGAGGGACGGCTACACCTTC.

The chain carries TRBV27 and TRBJ1-2, with 7 bases that match TRBD1. The J segment lost 2 bases and the V segment lost 5 bases, leaving 14 bases of the junction unmatched. The V gene's germline CDR1 is MNHEY and CDR2 SMNVEV (reference sequence). The CDR3 is 17 residues long. Written as DNA, the CDR3 is TGTGCCAGCAGTACCCGGGACAGTCTCAGTAAAAACTATGGCTACACCTTC. Protein product: CASSTRDSLSKNYGYTF.

The chain couples TRBV10-2 to TRBJ2-7, with 14 bases identical to TRBD2. CDR1 WSHSY and CDR2 SAAADI come from the germline V gene. V dropped 6 bases and J dropped 4; count of bases not matched to a gene: 8. The CDR3 runs 16 residues. The CDR3, as DNA: TGCGCCAGCAGCCAACCGGGACTAGCGGGAGTGTACGAGCAGTACTTC. Amino acid sequence: CASSQPGLAGVYEQYF.

The chain couples TRBV6-6 to TRBJ2-1; D perhaps matches TRBD2 (6 bases). Germline CDR1 MNHNY, CDR2 SVGAGI (reference sequence). V was clipped by 7 bases and J by 1 base, with 8 bases between them. The CDR3 contains 13 residues. The CDR3 here is CASTLASYNEQFF. The CDR3 DNA reads TGTGCCAGCACACTAGCTTCCTACAATGAGCAGTTCTTC.

This clone has just a few counts. Additional DNA sequences in this sample encode the identical CDR3. V gene TRBV18 combines with J gene TRBJ1-1; D remains ambiguous. Per the germline V gene, CDR1 is KGHSH and CDR2 is LQKENI. V lost 2 bases and J lost 1, with 5 bases in between. The CDR3 sequence is 13 residues long. The CDR3 region has the DNA TGTGCCAGCTCACCAGCAGGGAACACTGAAGCTTTCTTT. Translating gives CASSPAGNTEAFF. Full variable domain (missing parts from reference TRBV18 and TRBJ1-1): NAGVMQNPRHLVRRRGQEARLRCSPMKGHSHVYWYRQLPEEGLKFMVYLQKENIIDESGMPKERFSAEFPKEGPSILRIQQVVRGDSAAYFCASSPAGNTEAFFGQGTRLTVV.

The chain recombines TRBV27 with TRBJ1-2; 8 bases fit TRBD1. CDR3 length equals 17 residues. V lost 6 bases and J lost 1; bases outside the gene matches: 13. The germline gives CDR1 MNHEY, CDR2 SMNVEV (reference sequence). The CDR3 nucleotides are TGTGCCAGCAGACCTGGACAGGGTAGACAGGGTAACTATGGCTACACCTTC. Protein sequence: CASRPGQGRQGNYGYTF.

The chain employs TRBV6-5 and TRBJ1-2; D call uncertain. Germline V gives CDR1 MNHEY, CDR2 SVGAGI. The CDR3 has 14 residues. V was cut by 2 bases and J by 7 bases, with 14 bases left in between. The DNA for the CDR3 is TGTGCCAGCAGTTACGCAGACCGAGGTGGTGGCTACACCTTC. Translating it yields CASSYADRGGGYTF.

V usage is TRBV28 and J usage is TRBJ1-1, with D unclear. Germline V gene data show CDR1 as MDHEN and CDR2 as SYDVKM. The CDR3 is 13 amino acids. Deletions cut 3 bases from V and 4 bases from J, with 9 bases between. The CDR3 sequence is CASSLEKVTEAFF. CDR3 nucleotide sequence: TGTGCCAGCAGTTTGGAGAAGGTCACTGAAGCTTTCTTT.

The rearrangement uses TRBV6-5 and TRBJ2-7, with D possibly TRBD2 on 5 matching bases. V was shortened by 6 bases and J by 6 bases, with 21 bases between the two germline ends. The germline V gene has CDR1 MNHEY and CDR2 SVGAGI. The CDR3 has 15 residues. The CDR3 protein is CASRSNHRELGEQYF. DNA for the CDR3: TGTGCCAGCAGGTCCAATCACCGGGAATTGGGCGAGCAGTACTTC.